This T cell receptor beta chain derives from a study of neurological immune-mediated disorders. Study-level results: CDR3 amino acid sequences of expanded clones were not shared across subjects, a result suggesting private repertoires in all groups.

Germline V CDR1 and CDR2: SEHNR, FQNEAQ (reference sequence). V was cut by 0 bases and J by 9 bases, with 17 bases left in between. This CDR3 comprises 15 residues. Time point given: technical triplicate 3. Synthesis of cDNA was performed by 5'RACE using 10-nucleotide random UMIs. Over 160 million TCR-beta sequences, together covering 15-18 subjects, were produced by every individual sequencing run that was carried out. TCRdb redid the calling of the 5' RACE reads with MiXCR, one entry per CDR3 protein. The profile shows about 44,000 distinct CDR3 sequences, roughly 21% of them singletons. With regard to this clonotype: Its target is not known.

J is TRBJ2-5 and V is TRBV7-9; D is unclear. The sequencing sample was made of PBMCs. This TCR was recovered from a man aged 60 to 75 with HTLV-1-associated myelopathy (HAM/TSP). The CDR3 nucleotides read TGTGCCAGCAGCTTAGCAGGCAGCTCTGGGGTAGCCCAGTACTTC. It is translated as CASSLAGSSGVAQYF.